This T cell receptor (beta chain) was retrieved from a study of metastatic and nonmetastatic thyroid tumors. V gave up 8 bases and J gave up 5 bases, with 10 bases separating them. There are 13 residues in the CDR3. The V gene's germline CDR1 is MNHEY and CDR2 SVGEGT. All patients reached thyroid surgery having received no treatment beforehand. Through MiXCR, TCRdb re-clonotyped the PCR reads. The table has around 37,000 clones, 20% to 25% seen once; the top ten hold roughly 15%. This receptor was identified in a female donor with papillary thyroid cancer or a benign thyroid nodule (not recorded which). Some clones in this sample may be carry-over from other donors' samples. The V and J genes are TRBV6-2 or TRBV6-3 and TRBJ1-6, with a weak D call TRBD1 (5 bases). Sequences were obtained from tumor tissue. For the CDR3, the DNA is TGTGCCAGCTGTAGGGGTCATAATTCACCCCTCCACTTT. As protein: CASCRGHNSPLHF.